This T cell receptor beta chain was recovered during a study of T-cell reconstitution after alpha-beta-depleted transplantation in children. Preparing the TCRbeta library involved the use of unique molecular identifiers. TCRdb fed the PCR reads into MiXCR, producing one record per CDR3 protein. The sample holds approximately 640,000 distinct CDR3 sequences; roughly 15% are singletons and the top ten take 1.1%. This clonotype was sampled from a human donor who donated a stem cell graft to a child with acute myeloid leukemia. The source was PBMCs from the stem cell graft donor, collected from the stem cell graft.

CDR3 protein: CASSLEPTGNYGYTF. CDR3 DNA sequence: TGTGCCAGCAGTCTCGAGCCGACAGGGAACTATGGCTACACCTTC. This chain uses TRBV27 with TRBJ1-2; 7 bases agree with TRBD1. CDR1 MNHEY and CDR2 SMNVEV come from the germline V gene (reference sequence). V was clipped by 5 bases and J by 2 bases; unmatched bases: 8. CDR3 length equals 15 residues.